What follows describes a single T cell receptor beta chain. The antigen is not known. Amplification of TCR beta CDR3 regions was performed using RNA transcripts as template. The primer set for the first-round RT-PCR of the TCR CDR3 was HTBI. One entry per CDR3 protein, called by TCRdb with MiXCR from the multiplex PCR reads. The sample lists over 350,000 distinct CDR3 sequences; approximately 15% were seen once. The data stem from a study of T cells in Graves' hyperthyroidism and ophthalmopathy. Looking at the study overall: At the time of initial diagnosis and before any treatment, peripheral blood was collected. Study-wide findings and caveats: With a median lead of about 6.9 months before onset, the model predicted ophthalmopathy.

More than 8 ml fresh peripheral blood yielded the PBMCs. Germline CDR1 reads LNHDA; CDR2 reads SQIVND (reference sequence). V lost 2 bases to trimming and J lost 0 bases, with 8 bases between them. CDR3 length equals 14 residues. This clonotype was sampled from a man aged 18 to 30 with Graves' ophthalmopathy. V gene TRBV19 combines with J gene TRBJ2-7, with no clear D. Sample: blood. The DNA of the CDR3 is TGTGCCAGTAGTATAAGGAACAGCTCCTACGAGCAGTACTTC. This codes for CASSIRNSSYEQYF.